This TCR beta chain was captured by sequencing in a study of early T cells in non-severe SARS-CoV-2 infection. Background on the study: Sequencing of unsorted whole blood was done on bulk RNA, leaving chains unpaired.

Individual cDNA molecules were tagged with unique molecular identifiers. TCRdb itself ran the 5' RACE reads through MiXCR, one entry per CDR3 protein. The sample gives about 69,000 distinct CDR3 sequences, about an eighth of which show up once; about 14% is in the top ten. Sequencing was performed on whole blood. The origin of this receptor is an adult who was a healthcare worker with PCR-confirmed SARS-CoV-2 infection or an uninfected control (not recorded which).

The CDR3 loop is CASSVDGVGTEAFF. The CDR3 bases are TGTGCCAGCAGCGTAGATGGGGTCGGGACTGAAGCTTTCTTT. This sequence joins TRBV9 and TRBJ1-1; D not resolved. Trimming cost V 0 bases and J 5 bases, with 11 bases left between them. Per the germline V gene, CDR1 is SGDLS and CDR2 is YYNGEE. The CDR3 spans 14 residues.